A selection of T cell receptor beta chains follows, all from one sample in a study of monozygotic twins with inflammatory bowel disease. TCRdb reprocessed the 5' RACE reads and reports one entry per CDR3 protein, with no DNA. The sample has approximately 330,000 distinct CDR3 sequences. The sample taken for sequencing was blood. The receptor set was obtained from a human donor with ulcerative colitis or Crohn's disease, or a healthy co-twin of an affected twin (not recorded which). Each CDR3 is given with its conserved first and last residue. Each record gives: V gene, J gene, CDR3 protein.

V: TRBV28
J: TRBJ1-5
CDR3: CASRSGTGYYQPQHF

V: TRBV6-2/TRBV6-3
J: TRBJ2-2
CDR3: CASSQRPHGPRTTGELFF

V: TRBV7-2
J: TRBJ2-1
CDR3: CASSLGLRGNEQFF

V: TRBV27
J: TRBJ2-3
CDR3: CASSPVGPDTQYF

V: TRBV7-8
J: TRBJ2-5
CDR3: CASSWTGLKTQYF

V: TRBV12-3/TRBV12-4
J: TRBJ1-1
CDR3: CASSLDRGLTNTEAFF

V: TRBV27
J: TRBJ2-1
CDR3: CASSRETPGNEQFF

V: TRBV12-3/TRBV12-4
J: TRBJ2-3
CDR3: CASRTNPAGLGDTQYF

V: TRBV20-1
J: TRBJ2-1
CDR3: CSARNKLAGGPGISYNEQFF

V: TRBV5-4
J: TRBJ2-1
CDR3: CASSLRGEEFF

V: TRBV5-1
J: TRBJ2-1
CDR3: CASSQGQGSYNEQFF

V: TRBV20-1
J: TRBJ2-7
CDR3: CSARDSGTGYEQYF

V: TRBV28
J: TRBJ1-2
CDR3: CASSPGTAKNYGYTF

V: TRBV3-1
J: TRBJ2-3
CDR3: CASSTAGSTDTQYF

V: TRBV5-1
J: TRBJ1-2
CDR3: CASSLVQGEGYTF

V: TRBV7-9
J: TRBJ1-1
CDR3: CASSSNPSMTNTEAFF

V: TRBV11-2
J: TRBJ2-3
CDR3: CASTSQPLARTGGTDTQYF

V: TRBV12-3/TRBV12-4
J: TRBJ2-5
CDR3: CASRPPGWETQYF

V: TRBV5-1
J: TRBJ2-3
CDR3: CASSFGRGTDTQYF